Detailed here is one T cell receptor beta chain. These data are taken from a study of blood T cell repertoires in COVID-19. This CDR3 has 17 amino acids. The germline V and J ends were trimmed by 1 base and 8 bases, with 21 bases remaining between them. CDR1 is KGHSH, CDR2 LQKENI, per germline. Profiled with immunoSEQ multiplex PCR; TCRdb holds only in-frame clones, not every one. The table lists around 190,000 clones, roughly nine tenths of them singletons. The TCR originated in a woman aged 40-49 years in a cohort exposed to, infected with or recovered from COVID-19 (not recorded which). Specimen: PBMCs or T cells enriched from blood (not recorded which). The chain joins TRBV18 to TRBJ2-1, with D possibly being TRBD2 (6 bases). The CDR3 spells CASSPLGGLTRTHEQFF. The CDR3 DNA is TGTGCCAGCTCACCACTCGGCGGACTAACAAGGACCCATGAGCAGTTCTTC.